The 18 T cell receptor beta chains presented below share a single source sample, sequenced in a study of blood T cells in healthy people across ages. A second PCR, run for roughly 7 to 11 cycles, used a sample-barcoded 5' primer plus a J-beta primer mix. One entry per CDR3 protein, called by TCRdb with MiXCR from the 5' RACE reads. The sample lists around 670,000 distinct CDR3 sequences; about 30% were seen once. Sample: blood. Source of these receptors: a woman over 75 in good health.

This chain links TRBV4-2 with TRBJ2-3; 8 bases fit TRBD2. The CDR3 covers 17 residues. V was clipped by 2 bases and J by 5 bases; unmatched bases: 12. Germline-derived CDR1 and CDR2 are LGHNA and YNFKEQ. In nucleotides, the CDR3 is TGTGCCAGCAGCCAAAGTAGCGGCGGGGGGCGGGTAGATACGCAGTATTTT. This sequence encodes CASSQSSGGGRVDTQYF.

This clonotype was seen repeatedly, ten times or more. The gene calls are TRBV7-3 and TRBJ2-5; D is perhaps TRBD1 (5 bases). Trimming cost V 2 bases and J 2 bases, with 12 bases left between them. The length of the CDR3 is 15 residues. Germline CDR1 and CDR2: SGHTA and FQGTGA. The CDR3 loop is CASSLWGQAQETQYF. The CDR3 nucleotides are TGTGCCAGCAGCTTATGGGGCCAGGCGCAAGAGACCCAGTACTTC.

This clonotype occurred many times. The J gene is TRBJ2-1, the V gene TRBV7-2; D not certain. Trimming took 1 base from V and 0 from J, leaving 10 bases between them. Germline CDR1 reads SGHTA; CDR2 reads FQGNSA. This CDR3 contains 16 residues. CDR3 coding DNA: TGTGCCAGCAGCTTAGTTCCTGAAAGCTCCTACAATGAGCAGTTCTTC. Its translation is CASSLVPESSYNEQFF.

The rearrangement uses TRBV20-1 and TRBJ1-5; D not resolved. Germline loops: CDR1 DFQATT, CDR2 SNEGSKA (reference sequence). V was shortened by 1 base and J by 5 bases, with 15 bases between the two germline ends. CDR3 length equals 15 residues. CDR3 coding DNA: TGCAGTGCTAGAGGCTCGATATTTTGGGATCAGCCCCAGCATTTT. The encoded protein is CSARGSIFWDQPQHF.

This chain joins TRBV20-1 and TRBJ2-4; either TRBD1 or TRBD2 may fit D (5 bases each). The J call is uncertain, as TRBJ2-7 better fits the DNA end. Germline V CDR1 and CDR2: DFQATT, SNEGSKA (reference sequence). This CDR3 contains 12 residues. CDR3 amino acids: CSVEGTSYEQYF. The DNA for the CDR3 is TGCAGTGTGGAAGGGACCTCCTACGAGCAGTACTTC.

In its sample, this clonotype was seen a few times. The chain combines TRBV30 with TRBJ2-3; 13 bases fit TRBD2. This CDR3 region has 16 residues. Germline CDR1 is GTSNPN and CDR2 is SVGIG (reference sequence). V lost 5 bases and J lost 3; bases outside the gene matches: 8. CDR3 loop: CAWQKLAGGRTDTQYF. CDR3 DNA sequence: TGTGCCTGGCAGAAACTAGCGGGGGGGCGAACAGATACGCAGTATTTT.

This clonotype has only one observation. Given a much more abundant clone one base away, this may be a read error. The chain uses TRBV5-4 and TRBJ2-5, with 8 positions matching TRBD2. V lost 1 base, J lost 11 bases, and 13 bases stayed unmatched. This CDR3 region has 15 residues. Germline-derived CDR1 and CDR2 are SGHNT and YYREEE (reference sequence). The CDR3 reads CASSLPGGASDEQYF. CDR3 coding DNA: TGTGCCAGCAGCTTGCCCGGGGGGGCCTCAGATGAGCAGTACTTC.

The sample holds many counts of this clonotype. The rearrangement links TRBV5-1 to TRBJ2-7; tentatively, D is TRBD1 (6 bases). V was trimmed by 0 bases and J by 3 bases, leaving 13 bases between them. Germline CDR1 is SGHRS and CDR2 is YFSETQ. This CDR3 has 15 residues. CDR3 DNA: TGCGCCAGCAGCTTGGAAGGACAGCGATACTACGAGCAGTACTTC. Amino acid sequence: CASSLEGQRYYEQYF.

This clonotype was counted only a few times. The chain employs TRBV5-4 and TRBJ1-1, with D possibly matching TRBD1 (6 bases). Germline V lookup: CDR1 SGHNT, CDR2 YYREEE (reference sequence). There are 15 residues in the CDR3. Trimming shortened V by 3 bases and J by 4 bases, and 16 bases separated the two germline ends. The DNA of the CDR3 is TGTGCCAGCAGCTGGGGACAAGTGGGAGGCACTGAAGCTTTCTTT. Its translation is CASSWGQVGGTEAFF.

V usage is TRBV20-1 and J usage is TRBJ2-1; a possible D gene is TRBD1 (6 bases). The CDR3 length is 15 residues. Germline V gene lookup returns CDR1 DFQATT and CDR2 SNEGSKA (reference sequence). Trimming shortened V by 6 bases and J by 4 bases, and 19 bases separated the two germline ends. The CDR3 is CSATNRVHYYNEQFF. CDR3 bases: TGCAGTGCCACAAACAGGGTCCACTATTACAATGAGCAGTTCTTC.

The J gene is TRBJ1-5, the V gene TRBV10-3; no clear D gene. The J call is in doubt because the DNA end fits TRBJ2-3 better. This CDR3 has 13 amino acids. Germline loops: CDR1 ENHRY, CDR2 SYGVKD. DNA for the CDR3: TGTGCCACGTCCCAGGTGGGCAATCAGCCCCAGTATTTT. This codes for CATSQVGNQPQYF.

This clonotype showed up many times. The rearrangement joins TRBV6-2 or TRBV6-3 to TRBJ2-1; the match to TRBD2 covers 10 bases. V trimming: 2 bases; J trimming: 15 bases; junction bases outside the gene matches: 4. The germline gives CDR1 MNHEY, CDR2 SVGEGT. There are 12 residues in the CDR3. The CDR3 protein is CASSYGTSDTFF. The CDR3 bases are TGTGCCAGCAGTTACGGGACTAGCGATACGTTCTTC.

The chain employs TRBV20-1 and TRBJ2-1; 12 bases map to TRBD2. V lost 3 bases, J lost 13 bases, and 10 bases stayed unmatched. This CDR3 contains 14 residues. Germline CDR1 and CDR2: DFQATT and SNEGSKA (reference sequence). This CDR3 reads CSASQLAGGETQFF. CDR3 sequence (DNA): TGCAGTGCTAGCCAGCTAGCGGGGGGGGAGACCCAGTTCTTC.

The chain couples TRBV19 to TRBJ2-1, with 10 bases fitting TRBD2. The germline CDR1 and CDR2 sequences are LNHDA and SQIVND (reference sequence). The CDR3 consists of 14 residues. V was clipped by 8 bases and J by 5 bases; unmatched bases: 6. The CDR3, as DNA: TGTGCCAGTCTTCAGCGGGGGGGGAACAATGAGCAGTTCTTC. As protein: CASLQRGGNNEQFF.

The J gene is TRBJ2-1, the V gene TRBV20-1; 7 bases line up with TRBD2. The J call could be wrong; TRBJ2-7 is a better fit for the DNA end. Germline lookup yields CDR1 DFQATT and CDR2 SNEGSKA (reference sequence). The CDR3 has 17 residues. The CDR3 region is CSARVGGGLSSYNEQYF. The CDR3 DNA is TGCAGTGCTAGAGTGGGCGGGGGACTAAGCTCCTACAATGAGCAGTACTTC.

This clonotype has a count of ten or more. The rearrangement links TRBV20-1 to TRBJ2-7; 10 bases line up with TRBD1. Germline V gives CDR1 DFQATT, CDR2 SNEGSKA (reference sequence). After removal of 6 bases from V and 2 bases from J, the junction contained 7 bases not matched to a gene. The CDR3 consists of 14 residues. CDR3 sequence (DNA): TGCAGTGCCTCAACCGGGACAGGGGCCTACGAGCAGTACTTC. Translating it yields CSASTGTGAYEQYF.

This clonotype was counted ten times or more. The chain links TRBV25-1 to TRBJ2-1; 10 nucleotides line up with TRBD1. With 4 bases clipped from V and 6 bases from J, the junction kept 3 bases outside the gene matches. The CDR3 has 14 amino acids. CDR1 is MGHDK and CDR2 is SYGVNS in the germline V gene. The CDR3 nucleotides are TGTGCCAGCAGTGGGACAGGGGGAGTCAATGAGCAGTTCTTC. Translating gives CASSGTGGVNEQFF.

This clonotype was seen at least ten times. The rearrangement uses TRBV3-1 and TRBJ2-5, with 13 bases that match TRBD2. The trim removed 1 base at V and 4 bases at J, leaving 6 bases unmatched. Per the germline V gene, CDR1 is LGHDT and CDR2 is YNNKEL (reference sequence). The length of the CDR3 is 17 residues. CDR3 sequence reads: CASSQGGTSGGAETQYF. In DNA, the CDR3 is TGTGCCAGCAGCCAAGGGGGTACTAGCGGGGGGGCAGAGACCCAGTACTTC.